Following are 23 T cell receptor beta chains from one sample sequenced in a study of T cell responses to AZD1222 COVID-19 vaccine. Data came from immunoSEQ multiplex PCR; TCRdb stores just in-frame clones and leaves some out. The data contain around 120,000 clones, around 92% of them singletons. The starting material was peripheral blood, obtained on day 0 of AZD1222 vaccination. The receptors here all came from an adult in good health.

This rearrangement joins TRBV6-5 to TRBJ1-1; D uncertain. The V gene lost 0 bases and the J gene lost 1 base, with 6 bases spanning the gap. This CDR3 comprises 14 residues. Looked up from germline, CDR1 is MNHEY and CDR2 is SVGAGI. The CDR3 coding sequence is TGTGCCAGCAGTTACTCGTTTGAGAACACTGAAGCTTTCTTT. This gives the protein CASSYSFENTEAFF.

The chain combines TRBV7-6 with TRBJ2-2; D assignment may be TRBD1 or TRBD2 (5 bases each). The V and J ends lost 2 bases and 5 bases respectively, with 15 bases between them. Germline CDR1 reads SGHVS; CDR2 reads FNYEAQ. CDR3 size: 16 residues. CDR3 residues: CASSLLDLGVTGELFF. The CDR3 bases are TGTGCCAGCAGCTTACTCGACTTGGGGGTAACCGGGGAGCTGTTTTTT.

The V gene is TRBV25-1, the J gene TRBJ1-2; D perhaps matches TRBD1 (5 bases). Germline assignment: CDR1 MGHDK and CDR2 SYGVNS. V was cut by 6 bases and J by 3 bases, with 11 bases left in between. The CDR3 runs 13 residues. The CDR3 spells CASRDDSYYGYTF. The CDR3 bases are TGTGCCAGCAGGGACGACAGCTACTATGGCTACACCTTC.

The chain uses TRBV19 and TRBJ1-2, with D perhaps matching TRBD1 (6 bases). V was cut by 3 bases and J by 4 bases, with 12 bases left in between. There are 14 residues in the CDR3. The germline gives CDR1 LNHDA, CDR2 SQIVND (reference sequence). The CDR3 nucleotides are TGTGCCAGTAGTATCCGGGGGCTTGTCTATGGCTACACCTTC. It specifies CASSIRGLVYGYTF.

V is TRBV6-5 and J is TRBJ1-6; D unresolved. The germline V and J ends were trimmed by 0 bases and 7 bases, with 13 bases remaining between them. CDR1 is MNHEY and CDR2 is SVGAGI in the germline V gene. The CDR3 sequence is 16 residues long. The CDR3: CASSYSSVPRNSPLHF. The DNA for the CDR3 is TGTGCCAGCAGTTACTCTAGTGTCCCGAGGAATTCACCCCTCCACTTT.

A single count supports this clone. This chain uses TRBV24-1 with TRBJ1-5; 7 nucleotides agree with TRBD1. J was trimmed by 5 bases and V by 3 bases; bases with no gene match: 3. CDR1 KGHDR and CDR2 SFDVKD come from the germline V gene. CDR3 size: 14 residues. For the CDR3, the DNA is TGTGCCACCAGTGATGGGGACAGTGATCAGCCCCAGCATTTT. Amino acids: CATSDGDSDQPQHF.

The J gene is TRBJ2-1, the V gene TRBV19; D might be TRBD1 or TRBD2, each matching 6 bases. The CDR3 is 17 residues long. Germline V gene lookup returns CDR1 LNHDA and CDR2 SQIVND (reference sequence). Trimming stripped 2 bases from V and 0 bases from J, with 14 bases between. As DNA, the CDR3 is TGTGCCAGTAGTATAACCGGGGGCGGGGACTCCTACAATGAGCAGTTCTTC. It codes for CASSITGGGDSYNEQFF.

The chain recombines TRBV27 with TRBJ1-1; 7 nucleotides line up with TRBD1. Unmatched junction bases numbered 8, after V lost 8 bases and J lost 5 bases. The germline CDR1 and CDR2 sequences are MNHEY and SMNVEV (reference sequence). There are 13 residues in the CDR3. The CDR3 coding sequence is TGTGCCAGCGGAAGAGGGGGCTGGACTGAAGCTTTCTTT. It specifies CASGRGGWTEAFF.

The J gene is TRBJ1-1, the V gene TRBV3-1 (or the pseudogene TRBV3-2); D is unclear. In germline, CDR1 is LGHDT, CDR2 YNNKEL (reference sequence). The V end was cut by 3 bases, the J end by 0 bases, with 20 bases between. The CDR3 has 18 residues. In nucleotides, the CDR3 is TGTGCCAGCAGCCATCCACCTGACCCAAAGGGCGTGAACACTGAAGCTTTCTTT. It yields the protein CASSHPPDPKGVNTEAFF.

This chain joins TRBV12-3 or TRBV12-4 and TRBJ2-3, with D hard to call. CDR3 size: 11 residues. V lost 5 bases to trimming and J lost 2 bases, with 2 bases between them. CDR3 coding DNA: TGTGCCAGCAGTCTCACAGATACGCAGTATTTT. Encoded protein: CASSLTDTQYF.

This chain links TRBV5-4 with TRBJ2-1; 7 positions agree with TRBD1. The junction had 6 bases not matched to a gene; V was cut back by 2 bases and J by 10 bases. Germline CDR1 and CDR2: SGHNT and YYREEE (reference sequence). This CDR3 contains 13 residues. This CDR3 is CASSFDRDGEQFF. Here the CDR3 DNA reads TGTGCCAGCAGCTTCGACAGGGATGGGGAGCAGTTCTTC.

This clone is a singleton in its sample. J is TRBJ1-2 and V is TRBV3-1 (or the pseudogene TRBV3-2); TRBD1 is a possible D gene (5 bases). The germline gives CDR1 LGHDT, CDR2 YNNKEL (reference sequence). This CDR3 is built from 14 residues. Trimming took off 4 bases at V and 8 bases at J, with 17 bases between the two ends. CDR3 nucleotides: TGTGCCAGCAGCCTAACCGGGACTCCGGAAGGCTACACCTTC. Translating it yields CASSLTGTPEGYTF.

The rearrangement links TRBV7-2 to TRBJ2-7; D possibly corresponds to TRBD1 (8 bases). Trimming took 3 bases from V and 1 from J, leaving 16 bases between them. The germline V gene encodes CDR1 SGHTA and CDR2 FQGNSA. CDR3 size: 16 residues. DNA of the CDR3: TGTGCCAGCAGCTTCAGGGGGCTGGGGGGGTCCTACGAGCAGTACTTC. Protein sequence: CASSFRGLGGSYEQYF.

This chain links TRBV6-5 with TRBJ1-2, with D unclear. Per germline, CDR1 MNHEY and CDR2 SVGAGI. With 6 bases removed from V and 6 bases from J, the gap between germline ends came to 11 bases. The CDR3 is made up of 12 amino acids. Here the CDR3 reads CASRTLRDGYTF. In DNA form, the CDR3 reads TGTGCCAGCAGAACCCTAAGGGATGGCTACACCTTC.

The chain recombines TRBV29-1 with TRBJ2-6, with 7 bases identical to TRBD1. V dropped 1 base and J dropped 0; count of bases not matched to a gene: 9. CDR1 SQVTM and CDR2 ANQGSEA come from the germline V gene. The CDR3 covers 18 residues. The CDR3 DNA follows: TGCAGCGTTGAAGTGAAGGACAGGCCTAACTCTGGGGCCAACGTCCTGACTTTC. This gives the protein CSVEVKDRPNSGANVLTF.

The rearrangement links TRBV19 to TRBJ2-3; D is unclear. The CDR3 sequence is 15 residues long. CDR1 and CDR2 from the germline V gene are LNHDA and SQIVND (reference sequence). Trimming cost V 7 bases and J 2 bases, with 16 bases left between them. In nucleotides, the CDR3 is TGTGCCAGTACCCCCGGCGCGGTGATCACAGATACGCAGTATTTT. Translating gives CASTPGAVITDTQYF. Looking up the rest from reference TRBV19 and TRBJ2-3 gives the full variable domain: DGGITQSPKYLFRKEGQNVTLSCEQNLNHDAMYWYRQDPGQGLRLIYYSQIVNDFQKGDIAEGYSVSREKKESFPLTVTSAQKNPTAFYLCASTPGAVITDTQYFGPGTRLTVL.

The V and J genes are TRBV29-1 and TRBJ2-5; perhaps TRBD1 as D (5 bases). The CDR3 has 17 amino acids. The V gene's germline CDR1 is SQVTM and CDR2 ANQGSEA. The ends were cut back, 4 bases at V and 1 base at J, with 22 bases in the middle. As DNA, the CDR3 is TGCAGCGTTGTTCGGTTAATGGCAGGGCCTCTCCAAGAGACCCAGTACTTC. Amino acid sequence: CSVVRLMAGPLQETQYF.

Only one count was recorded for this clone. V gene TRBV5-4 combines with J gene TRBJ2-7; perhaps TRBD2 as D (5 bases). This CDR3 contains 13 residues. The V and J ends lost 10 bases and 5 bases respectively, with 19 bases between them. Germline V gives CDR1 SGHNT, CDR2 YYREEE (reference sequence). For the CDR3, the DNA is TGTGCCGTCGGAGAGGGCACCGAGAACGAGCAGTACTTC. Its translation: CAVGEGTENEQYF. The full variable domain, with the rest looked up from reference TRBV5-4 and TRBJ2-7, is ETGVTQSPTHLIKTRGQQVTLRCSSQSGHNTVSWYQQALGQGPQFIFQYYREEENGRGNFPPRFSGLQFPNYSSELNVNALELDDSALYLCAVGEGTENEQYFGPGTRLTVT.

This chain joins TRBV5-6 and TRBJ1-4, with TRBD1 as a possible D gene (6 bases). The V and J ends lost 0 bases and 11 bases respectively, with 11 bases between them. CDR3 length: 13 amino acids. In germline, CDR1 is SGHDT, CDR2 YYEEEE. The CDR3 spells CASSLAGQRKLFF. In DNA, the CDR3 is TGTGCCAGCAGCTTGGCTGGACAGAGGAAACTGTTTTTT.

The gene calls are TRBV1 and TRBJ1-2. TRBV1 is described as a pseudogene. CDR3 length equals 17 residues. The CDR3, as DNA: TGCACCAGCAGCCACCTGGAACCAAGGAGACATCCCTATGGCTACACCTTC. Protein sequence: CTSSHLEPRRHPYGYTF.

This clone has only one observation. The genes are TRBV4-3 and TRBJ1-6, with 7 nucleotides matching TRBD1. Germline V gene sequence: CDR1 LGHNA, CDR2 YSLEER. J was trimmed by 5 bases and V by 3 bases; bases with no gene match: 4. The CDR3 consists of 15 residues. The DNA for the CDR3 is TGCGCCAGCAGCCAGGCGGACAGGAATAATTCACCCCTCCACTTT. It is translated as CASSQADRNNSPLHF.

This chain connects TRBV3-1 (or the pseudogene TRBV3-2) to TRBJ1-2; 10 positions agree with TRBD1. Germline lookup yields CDR1 LGHDT and CDR2 YNNKEL (reference sequence). The CDR3 covers 14 residues. The V gene end was trimmed by 1 base and the J gene end by 5 bases; junction bases not matched to a gene: 1. The CDR3 nucleotides read TGTGCCAGCAGCCAAGTGGGACAGGGGTATGGCTACACCTTC. This codes for CASSQVGQGYGYTF.

The rearrangement links TRBV5-4 to TRBJ2-3; weak D call: TRBD2 (6 bases). Germline V gene data show CDR1 as SGHNT and CDR2 as YYREEE (reference sequence). V lost 3 bases, J lost 2 bases, and 10 bases lay in between. The CDR3 is 14 residues long. DNA for the CDR3: TGTGCCAGCAGCTGGGACTCCTCCACAGATACGCAGTATTTT. This translates into CASSWDSSTDTQYF.